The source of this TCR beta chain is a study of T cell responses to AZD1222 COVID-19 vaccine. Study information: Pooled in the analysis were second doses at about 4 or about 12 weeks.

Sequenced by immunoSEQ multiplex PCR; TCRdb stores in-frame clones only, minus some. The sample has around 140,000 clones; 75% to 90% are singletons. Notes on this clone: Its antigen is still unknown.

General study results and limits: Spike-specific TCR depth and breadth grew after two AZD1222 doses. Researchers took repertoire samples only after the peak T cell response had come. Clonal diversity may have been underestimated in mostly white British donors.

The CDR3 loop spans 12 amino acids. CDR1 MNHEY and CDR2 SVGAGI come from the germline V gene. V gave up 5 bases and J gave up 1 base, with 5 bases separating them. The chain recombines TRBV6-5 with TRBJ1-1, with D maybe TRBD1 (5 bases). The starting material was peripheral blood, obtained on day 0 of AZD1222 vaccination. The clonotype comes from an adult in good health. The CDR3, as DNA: TGTGCCAGCAGTACAGGGAACACTGAAGCTTTCTTT. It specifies CASSTGNTEAFF.